Sequencing of this TCR beta chain was carried out in a study of blood T cell repertoires in COVID-19. Measured with immunoSEQ multiplex PCR; TCRdb has only the in-frame clones, and not every one. Of about 150,000 clones listed, 60% to 80% are singletons. This receptor was identified in a man in his fifties or sixties with active or convalescent COVID-19. Material: peripheral blood.

The CDR3 here is CASSFRRGQLETQYF. The CDR3 DNA is TGTGCCAGCAGCTTTAGGAGGGGGCAATTAGAGACCCAGTACTTC. This rearrangement joins TRBV5-4 to TRBJ2-5; D is perhaps TRBD1 (7 bases). The CDR3 is made up of 15 amino acids. The germline gives CDR1 SGHNT, CDR2 YYREEE (reference sequence). The ends were cut back, 2 bases at V and 4 bases at J, with 15 bases in the middle.